Listed here are 15 T cell receptor beta chains from one sample, sequenced in a study of shared clonotypes between healthy human individuals. Assay: immunoSEQ multiplex PCR; the TCRdb copy retains only in-frame clones and omits some. The sample holds some 1 million clones, around 76% seen once. The material sequenced was memory CD4+ T cells sorted from blood. Subset here: CD45RA-negative fraction. These receptors were obtained from a man between 18 and 35 years old in good health.

The J gene is TRBJ2-5, the V gene TRBV5-1; maybe TRBD2 (5 bases). V was clipped by 0 bases and J by 6 bases, with 9 bases between them. CDR3 size: 13 residues. The germline gives CDR1 SGHRS, CDR2 YFSETQ. Here the CDR3 reads CASSLDGEQTQYF. In DNA, the CDR3 is TGCGCCAGCAGCTTGGATGGGGAGCAGACCCAGTACTTC.

The chain uses TRBV10-3 and TRBJ1-5, with TRBD1 matching 7 bases. Germline V gene data show CDR1 as ENHRY and CDR2 as SYGVKD. The V and J ends lost 5 bases and 2 bases, in that order; junction bases with no gene match: 3. CDR3 length equals 14 residues. The CDR3 DNA reads TGTGCCATCAGTATCACAGGGGGCAATCAGCCCCAGCATTTT. It yields the protein CAISITGGNQPQHF.

This clone came up once. CDR3 loop: CASSAGQGTDTQYF. The CDR3 DNA follows: TGCGCCAGCAGCGCGGGACAGGGAACAGATACGCAGTATTTT. The J gene is TRBJ2-3, the V gene TRBV5-1; 9 bases map to TRBD1. CDR3 length: 14 residues. With 4 bases clipped from V and 3 bases from J, the junction kept 3 bases outside the gene matches. Germline assignment: CDR1 SGHRS and CDR2 YFSETQ.

The genes are TRBV5-5 and TRBJ2-7; D possibly corresponds to TRBD2 (6 bases). The CDR3 runs to 15 residues. The germline V and J ends were trimmed by 0 bases and 6 bases, with 16 bases remaining between them. Germline V lookup: CDR1 SGHKS, CDR2 YYEKEE (reference sequence). The chain's CDR3 is CASSLALQGLGEQYF. CDR3 in DNA: TGTGCCAGCAGCTTGGCCCTGCAGGGACTTGGCGAGCAGTACTTC. The variable domain in full, with the rest retrieved from reference TRBV5-5 and TRBJ2-7, is DAGVTQSPTHLIKTRGQQVTLRCSPISGHKSVSWYQQVLGQGPQFIFQYYEKEERGRGNFPDRFSARQFPNYSSELNVNALLLGDSALYLCASSLALQGLGEQYFGPGTRLTVT.

The CDR3 is CASSVVGGMGTEAFF. Written as DNA, the CDR3 is TGTGCCAGCAGCGTAGTAGGGGGAATGGGCACTGAAGCTTTCTTT. This chain uses TRBV9 with TRBJ1-1, with D possibly matching TRBD1 (6 bases). The V and J ends lost 0 bases and 4 bases respectively, with 13 bases between them. The germline V gene has CDR1 SGDLS and CDR2 YYNGEE. There are 15 residues in the CDR3.

This sequence joins TRBV5-1 and TRBJ2-3; maybe TRBD1 (6 bases). Per germline, CDR1 SGHRS and CDR2 YFSETQ. The CDR3 has 14 residues. Trimming removed 4 bases at V and 5 bases at J, with 14 bases between. CDR3 bases: TGCGCCAGCAGCCTTACGGACAGCCTAGATACGCAGTATTTT. Translating it yields CASSLTDSLDTQYF.

The rearrangement links TRBV7-2 to TRBJ1-2; D is undetermined. Deletions cut 1 base from V and 2 bases from J, with 8 bases between. CDR3 length: 14 amino acids. Germline V gene data show CDR1 as SGHTA and CDR2 as FQGNSA. This CDR3 reads CASSLGEVNYGYTF. The CDR3, as DNA: TGTGCCAGCAGCTTAGGGGAGGTAAACTATGGCTACACCTTC.

A few counts support this clone. This chain uses TRBV11-2 with TRBJ1-6; 9 bases align to TRBD1. Per germline, CDR1 SGHAT and CDR2 FQNNGV. V lost 4 bases, J lost 9 bases, and 4 bases stayed unmatched. This CDR3 has 14 residues. CDR3 residues: CASSSGTGSSPLHF. Here the CDR3 DNA reads TGTGCCAGCAGCTCCGGGACAGGGAGTTCACCCCTCCACTTT. The whole variable domain, remainder taken from reference TRBV11-2 and TRBJ1-6, is EAGVAQSPRYKIIEKRQSVAFWCNPISGHATLYWYQQILGQGPKLLIQFQNNGVVDDSQLPKDRFSAERLKGVDSTLKIQPAKLEDSAVYLCASSSGTGSSPLHFGNGTRLTVT.

This clone was observed a single time. V gene TRBV2 combines with J gene TRBJ1-3; no clear D gene. Germline V gives CDR1 SNHLY, CDR2 FYNNEI. V gave up 6 bases and J gave up 0 bases, with 12 bases separating them. The CDR3 consists of 15 residues. The CDR3 loop reads CASRDSSGSGNTIYF. The CDR3 region has the DNA TGTGCCAGCAGAGATTCATCGGGCTCTGGAAACACCATATATTTT.

This clone was seen many times. V and J are TRBV7-9 and TRBJ2-3; D is unclear. CDR3 length: 14 amino acids. V lost 8 bases, J lost 2 bases, and 14 bases lay in between. CDR1 and CDR2 (germline): SEHNR, FQNEAQ (reference sequence). CDR3 DNA: TGTGCCAGCCCCCCCGGCCCCCACACAGATACGCAGTATTTT. It codes for CASPPGPHTDTQYF.

The rearrangement uses TRBV5-4 and TRBJ2-3; 9 nucleotides agree with TRBD1. V lost 5 bases to trimming and J lost 0 bases; unmatched junction nucleotides: 7. The CDR3 runs 16 residues. Looked up from germline, CDR1 is SGHNT and CDR2 is YYREEE (reference sequence). CDR3 protein: CASRPNRGRSTDTQYF. The CDR3 DNA reads as TGTGCCAGCAGACCAAACAGGGGGCGCAGCACAGATACGCAGTATTTT.

This chain joins TRBV5-1 and TRBJ2-2, with TRBD2 identical over 10 bases. CDR1 is SGHRS and CDR2 is YFSETQ in the germline V gene. The CDR3 length is 20 residues. V dropped 4 bases and J dropped 4; count of bases not matched to a gene: 19. CDR3: CASSPNGMSGGAWSTGELFF. CDR3 bases: TGCGCCAGCAGCCCCAATGGGATGAGCGGGGGGGCATGGAGCACCGGGGAGCTGTTTTTT.

The chain couples TRBV19 to TRBJ2-7, with TRBD1 identical over 9 bases. The ends lost 5 bases at V and 1 base at J; junction bases unmatched: 3. The CDR3 sequence is 14 residues long. From germline, CDR1 is LNHDA and CDR2 SQIVND (reference sequence). This CDR3 reads CASSEQGASYEQYF. The CDR3 nucleotides are TGTGCCAGTAGTGAACAGGGGGCGTCCTACGAGCAGTACTTC.

The chain employs TRBV5-5 and TRBJ1-6; D possibly corresponds to TRBD1 (5 bases). The V end lost 0 bases, the J end lost 5 bases, and 12 bases lay between the germline ends. Germline assignment: CDR1 SGHKS and CDR2 YYEKEE (reference sequence). This CDR3 comprises 16 residues. The CDR3 loop reads CASSLVYQGHNSPLHF. The CDR3, as DNA: TGTGCCAGCAGCTTGGTTTACCAGGGCCATAATTCACCCCTCCACTTT. Variable domain in full (rest from reference TRBV5-5 and TRBJ1-6): DAGVTQSPTHLIKTRGQQVTLRCSPISGHKSVSWYQQVLGQGPQFIFQYYEKEERGRGNFPDRFSARQFPNYSSELNVNALLLGDSALYLCASSLVYQGHNSPLHFGNGTRLTVT.

This clone was detected once. The gene calls are TRBV28 and TRBJ2-7, with TRBD1 as a possible D gene (5 bases). The CDR3 spans 14 residues. The V end was cut by 3 bases, the J end by 1 base, with 10 bases between. Germline CDR1 and CDR2: MDHEN and SYDVKM. The CDR3 loop reads CASSFLRVSYEQYF. The CDR3 nucleotides are TGTGCCAGCAGTTTCCTCAGGGTTTCCTACGAGCAGTACTTC.